This T cell receptor (beta chain) was captured by sequencing in a study of blood T cell repertoires in COVID-19. The wider study: The samples span acute and convalescent COVID-19 from the United States, Italy and Spain. PBMCs, B-cell-depleted T cells, or T cells were the source of the cDNA or gDNA that made up the material.

The CDR3 spans 12 residues. The ends were cut back, 4 bases at V and 6 bases at J, with 10 bases in the middle. Germline V gene lookup returns CDR1 SQVTM and CDR2 ANQGSEA. Data came from immunoSEQ multiplex PCR; TCRdb stores just in-frame clones and leaves some out. In the table there are approximately 160,000 clones, roughly four fifths of which are singletons. The J gene is TRBJ1-5, the V gene TRBV29-1, with a weak D call TRBD1 (5 bases). The sample consisted of peripheral blood. The clonotype comes from an older man who had recovered from COVID-19. The CDR3 region is CSVGGDGQPQHF. CDR3 in DNA: TGCAGCGTTGGGGGGGACGGTCAGCCCCAGCATTTT.